This is a list of T cell receptor beta chains from one sample in a study of CXCR3-negative and CXCR3-positive naive CD8 T cells. TCRdb reprocessed the 5' RACE reads and keeps a single row for each CDR3 protein, giving no DNA. Reported are some 85,000 distinct CDR3 sequences; the ten largest clones contain around 0.58%. The sample comprised naive CXCR3+ CD8+ T cells from blood. The receptors stem from a human donor in good health. Some clones in this sample may be carry-over from other donors' samples. Both conserved end residues are part of each CDR3. Fields, in order: J gene, V gene, CDR3 protein.

>TRBJ2-7|TRBV5-5
CASSFRRPPEPDEQYF
>TRBJ2-1|TRBV27
CASGDVNYNEQFF
>TRBJ2-1|TRBV7-2
CASSLNHEQFF
>TRBJ2-7|TRBV29-1
CSVITGTDTYEQYF
>TRBJ2-2|TRBV7-2
CASSTHPTGELFF
>TRBJ1-1|TRBV12-3/TRBV12-4
CASSLGNEAFF
>TRBJ1-1|TRBV6-2/TRBV6-3
CASSYSPGQILKTEAFF
>TRBJ1-1|TRBV4-1
CASSQDGNTEAFF
>TRBJ1-1|TRBV9
CASSQWGGTNTEAFF
>TRBJ1-2|TRBV27
CASTQLGGHYGYTF
>TRBJ2-7|TRBV4-1
CASSLRDRSYEQYF
>TRBJ2-3|TRBV7-2
CASSPGGRSRTDTQYF
>TRBJ1-5|TRBV20-1
CSASGGGGGNQPQHF
>TRBJ2-7|TRBV11-3
CASSSRVRDGSIEQYF
>TRBJ1-5|TRBV28
CASSLVSDYQPQHF
>TRBJ2-4|TRBV7-9
CASSRETMDRDF
>TRBJ1-5|TRBV9
CASSGGYSNQPQHF
>TRBJ2-7|TRBV28
CASTPGGQSILVSYEQYF
>TRBJ1-5|TRBV20-1
CSARDSLEFEPQHF
>TRBJ2-1|TRBV5-1
CASSLEGTSGGVPYNEQFF
>TRBJ2-7|TRBV3-1
CANTPTGPSYEQYF
>TRBJ2-1|TRBV20-1
CSASTRVGEQFF
>TRBJ2-3|TRBV29-1
CSAPGEGTDTQYF
>TRBJ2-7|TRBV10-2
CASSDAGREQYF
>TRBJ2-7|TRBV6-9
CASSYQGLSYEQYF
>TRBJ1-6|TRBV25-1
CASSGVGPTVTLHF
>TRBJ1-2|TRBV28
CASSSLPDRLYGYTF
>TRBJ1-1|TRBV29-1
CSVNWEVLGTEAFF
>TRBJ2-5|TRBV28
CATQSSGFQETQYF
>TRBJ2-3|TRBV28
CASKGTELSTDTQYF
>TRBJ2-7|TRBV29-1
CSVEGGGTGAYEQYF
>TRBJ2-7|TRBV25-1
CASSEYYEQYF
>TRBJ2-7|TRBV20-1
CSAKQYYEQYF
>TRBJ1-5|TRBV7-6
CASSVGGRGGNQPQHF
>TRBJ2-5|TRBV28
CASSLGLALDQETQYF
>TRBJ1-6|TRBV3-1
CASSQEKQFFSSPLHF
>TRBJ1-1|TRBV7-2
CASSLGLINTEAFF
>TRBJ1-1|TRBV25-1
CASSEYPGRGDTEAFF
>TRBJ2-7|TRBV6-4
CASSGLWRAAPYEQYF
>TRBJ2-5|TRBV7-6
CASSLPGTGRETQYF
>TRBJ2-1|TRBV5-1
CASSLGASEQFF
>TRBJ2-7|TRBV11-2
CASSLVRESYYEQYF
>TRBJ2-7|TRBV7-8
CASSLDRLLEQYF
>TRBJ2-7|TRBV14
CASSWAGAGEQYF
>TRBJ2-7|TRBV5-1
CASRRKYEQYF
>TRBJ1-5|TRBV7-6
CASSLEAGNHQPQHF
>TRBJ2-1|TRBV5-6
CASSPWLAGGDEQFF
>TRBJ1-1|TRBV7-8
CASSFVAREDTEAFF
>TRBJ2-3|TRBV7-9
CASSPSPVGRDTQYF
>TRBJ1-5|TRBV12-3/TRBV12-4
CASSSGGNQPQHF
>TRBJ2-7|TRBV25-1
CASSDSYEQCF
>TRBJ2-4|TRBV11-2
CASSPGTALNSPKNIQYF
>TRBJ1-6|TRBV4-1
CASSEDRGAPVSSPLHF
>TRBJ2-5|TRBV15
CATSREWGQETQYF
>TRBJ1-2|TRBV6-6
CASSYPGRYGYTF
>TRBJ2-7|TRBV7-8
CASTGTGGYEQYF
>TRBJ2-1|TRBV5-1
CASSLVQFNEQFF